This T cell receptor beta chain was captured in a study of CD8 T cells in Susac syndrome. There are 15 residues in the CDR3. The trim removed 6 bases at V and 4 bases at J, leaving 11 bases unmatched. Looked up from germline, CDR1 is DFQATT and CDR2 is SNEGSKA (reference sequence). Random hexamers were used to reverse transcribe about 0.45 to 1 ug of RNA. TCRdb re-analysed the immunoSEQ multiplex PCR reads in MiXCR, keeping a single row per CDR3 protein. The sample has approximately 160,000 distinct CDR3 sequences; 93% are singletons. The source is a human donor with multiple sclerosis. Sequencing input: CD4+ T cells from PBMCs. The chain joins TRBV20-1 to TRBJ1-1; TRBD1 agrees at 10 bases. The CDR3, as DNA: TGCAGTGCAAGACGACAGGGGGCTACGTTCACTGAAGCTTTCTTT. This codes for CSARRQGATFTEAFF.